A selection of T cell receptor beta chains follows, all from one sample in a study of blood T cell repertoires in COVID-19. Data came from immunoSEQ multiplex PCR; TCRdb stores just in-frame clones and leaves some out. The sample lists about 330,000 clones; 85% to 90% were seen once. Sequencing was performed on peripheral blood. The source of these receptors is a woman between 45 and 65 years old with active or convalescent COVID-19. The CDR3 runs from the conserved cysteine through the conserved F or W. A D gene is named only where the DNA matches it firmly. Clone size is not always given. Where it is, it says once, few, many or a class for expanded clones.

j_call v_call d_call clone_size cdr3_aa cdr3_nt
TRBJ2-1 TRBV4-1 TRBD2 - CASSPRTSWEEDEQFF TGCGCCAGCAGCCCACGGACTAGTTGGGAGGAGGATGAGCAGTTCTTC
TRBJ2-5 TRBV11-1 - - CASSLALGSSQETQYF TGTGCCAGCAGCTTAGCGCTAGGTTCCAGCCAAGAGACCCAGTACTTC
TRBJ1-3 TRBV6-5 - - CASSPSRGNTIYF TGTGCCAGCAGTCCTTCTCGGGGAAACACCATATATTTT
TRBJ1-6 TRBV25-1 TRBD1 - CASSEQGAGGPFHF TGTGCCAGCAGTGAACAGGGGGCGGGTGGCCCCTTCCACTTT
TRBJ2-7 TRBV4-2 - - CASSQAGGVSEQYF TGTGCCAGCAGCCAAGCGGGGGGCGTGAGTGAGCAGTACTTC
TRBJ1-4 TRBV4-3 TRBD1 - CASSLQGQTNEKLFF TGCGCCAGCAGCCTCCAGGGACAGACAAATGAAAAACTGTTTTTT
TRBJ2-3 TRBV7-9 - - CASSFLQVDTQYF TGTGCCAGCAGCTTCTTACAAGTAGATACGCAGTATTTT
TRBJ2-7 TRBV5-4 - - CASSSHRQIQTYEQYF TGTGCCAGCAGCTCCCACAGACAAATCCAGACGTACGAGCAGTACTTC
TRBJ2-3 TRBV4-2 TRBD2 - CASSRVAGGGGPDTQYF TGTGCCAGCAGCCGGGTGGCGGGAGGGGGTGGTCCAGATACGCAGTATTTT
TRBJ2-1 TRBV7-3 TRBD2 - CASSSGLGVYNEQFF TGTGCCAGCAGCTCAGGACTAGGTGTATACAATGAGCAGTTCTTC
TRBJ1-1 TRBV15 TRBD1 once CATSRGTGGSTEAFF TGTGCCACCAGCAGAGGGACAGGGGGCTCGACTGAAGCTTTCTTT
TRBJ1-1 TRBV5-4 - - CASSLDRVGIMNTEAFF TGTGCCAGCAGCTTGGACAGGGTGGGGATAATGAACACTGAAGCTTTCTTT
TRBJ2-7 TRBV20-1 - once CSASDGGSYEQYF TGCAGTGCTAGTGACGGCGGCTCCTACGAGCAGTACTTC